This TCR beta chain stems from a study of T cell responses to AZD1222 COVID-19 vaccine. The study, taken as a whole, reports: A rise in Spike-specific TCR breadth and depth followed two AZD1222 doses.

Concerning this clone: Its antigen is not known.

Germline CDR1 LGHDT, CDR2 YNNKEL (reference sequence). This CDR3 spans 14 amino acids. Trimming took 6 bases from V and 4 from J, leaving 15 bases between them. Sequencing was performed with immunoSEQ multiplex PCR; in TCRdb, only in-frame clones are kept and a portion is missing. The repertoire holds 95,000 to 130,000 clones, with roughly 90% as singletons. The clonotype originates from an adult in good health. The sequencing used peripheral blood, collected on day 0 of AZD1222 vaccination. The rearrangement links TRBV3-1 (or the pseudogene TRBV3-2) to TRBJ1-1; D perhaps matches TRBD1 (6 bases). In DNA form, the CDR3 reads TGTGCCAGCAGGGACCGGGACACCTCCACTGAAGCTTTCTTT. It translates to CASRDRDTSTEAFF.